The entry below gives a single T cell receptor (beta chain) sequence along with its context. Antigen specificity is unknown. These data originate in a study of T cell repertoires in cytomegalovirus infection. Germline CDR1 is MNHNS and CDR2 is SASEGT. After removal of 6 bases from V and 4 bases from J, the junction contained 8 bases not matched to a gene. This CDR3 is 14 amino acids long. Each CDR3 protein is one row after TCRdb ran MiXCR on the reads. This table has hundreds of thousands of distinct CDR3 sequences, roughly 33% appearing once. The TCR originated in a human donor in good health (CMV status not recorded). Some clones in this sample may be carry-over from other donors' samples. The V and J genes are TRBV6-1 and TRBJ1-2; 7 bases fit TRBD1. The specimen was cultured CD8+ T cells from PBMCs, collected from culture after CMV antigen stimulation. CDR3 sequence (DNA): TGTGCCAGCAGGGAGACAGGGATTGCCTATGGCTACACCTTC. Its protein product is CASRETGIAYGYTF.